A selection of T cell receptor beta chains follows, all from one sample in a study of T-cell reconstitution after alpha-beta-depleted transplantation in children. TCRdb re-derived calls from the PCR reads in MiXCR, one entry per CDR3 protein. This table holds about 870,000 distinct CDR3 sequences, about 16% found once. This specimen was PBMCs, mostly from graft donor cells, taken 360 days after TCRalphabeta/CD19-depleted stem cell transplant. These receptors came from a male patient between 5 and 17 years old who had a stem cell transplant for acute lymphoblastic leukemia, so the T cells may come from the graft donor. Each CDR3 is given with its conserved first and last residue. D genes are given only for firm matches. Rows give clone size only sometimes, using once, few, many, or a class for an expanded clone.

d_gene	abundance	j_gene	v_gene	CDR3aa	CDR3nt
.	many	TRBJ2-7	TRBV4-1	CASSIDVRSTYEQYF	TGCGCCAGCAGCATCGACGTACGATCAACCTACGAGCAGTACTTC
.	few	TRBJ2-2	TRBV2	CAAALGLNTGELFF	TGTGCCGCAGCTCTGGGACTCAACACCGGGGAGCTGTTTTTT
.	few	TRBJ1-1	TRBV7-9	CASSQKVPGLNTEAFF	TGTGCCAGCAGCCAGAAGGTTCCCGGGCTGAACACTGAAGCTTTCTTT
TRBD2	.	TRBJ2-1	TRBV5-1	CASSLRLASYDEQFF	TGCGCCAGCAGCCTAAGACTAGCTTCGTACGATGAGCAGTTCTTC
TRBD2	many	TRBJ2-2	TRBV29-1	CSVLTSGGTGELFF	TGCAGCGTCTTAACTAGCGGGGGCACCGGGGAGCTGTTTTTT
.	.	TRBJ2-2	TRBV11-2	CASSLDGTGPNTGELFF	TGTGCCAGCAGCTTAGATGGTACGGGACCTAACACCGGGGAGCTGTTTTTT
TRBD1	few	TRBJ1-4	TRBV18	CASSNQMGQGASNEKLFF	TGTGCCAGCTCTAACCAGATGGGACAGGGGGCGTCTAATGAAAAACTGTTTTTT
TRBD2	.	TRBJ2-7	TRBV20-1	CSARLADEQYF	TGCAGTGCTCGACTAGCGGACGAGCAGTACTTC
.	many	TRBJ2-2	TRBV20-1	CSARVRGTNTGELFF	TGCAGTGCTAGAGTGCGCGGTACGAACACCGGGGAGCTGTTTTTT
TRBD1	many	TRBJ1-5	TRBV12-3/TRBV12-4	CASSPTGGQPQHF	TGTGCCAGCAGCCCGACAGGGGGCCAGCCCCAGCATTTT
.	few	TRBJ1-1	TRBV5-1	CASRDFSNTEAFF	TGCGCCAGCAGAGACTTTTCGAACACTGAAGCTTTCTTT
TRBD2	.	TRBJ2-7	TRBV5-1	CASSDRGSTSGMHEQYF	TGCGCCAGCAGCGACAGGGGCAGTACTAGCGGGATGCACGAGCAGTACTTC
.	.	TRBJ2-1	TRBV18	CASAPTGSSYNEQFF	TGTGCCAGCGCTCCGACGGGAAGCTCCTACAATGAGCAGTTCTTC
.	few	TRBJ2-7	TRBV5-1	CASSFGTESYEQYF	TGCGCCAGCAGCTTCGGGACGGAGTCCTACGAGCAGTACTTC
.	.	TRBJ1-1	TRBV5-1	CASSLDADTEAFF	TGCGCCAGCAGCTTGGATGCTGACACTGAAGCTTTCTTT
.	few	TRBJ1-1	TRBV2	CASSYLQQGVNTEAFF	TGTGCCAGCAGTTACCTCCAACAGGGTGTGAACACTGAAGCTTTCTTT
.	.	TRBJ2-1	TRBV15	CATSRELGRSYEQFF	TGTGCCACCAGCAGAGAACTAGGGAGAAGCTATGAGCAGTTCTTC
.	.	TRBJ2-1	TRBV27	CATSLLGNEQCF	TGTGCCACCAGCCTCCTAGGCAATGAGCAGTGCTTC
.	few	TRBJ2-1	TRBV2	CASSGGLGNNEQFF	TGTGCCAGCAGTGGAGGACTGGGAAACAATGAGCAGTTCTTC
TRBD1	.	TRBJ2-5	TRBV12-3/TRBV12-4	CASSPATGVIETQYF	TGTGCCAGCAGTCCAGCGACAGGGGTCATCGAGACCCAGTACTTC
.	few	TRBJ1-1	TRBV6-5	CASRFPQGEAFF	TGTGCCAGCAGATTTCCTCAGGGTGAAGCTTTCTTT
.	few	TRBJ2-4	TRBV7-2	CASSADSKNIQYF	TGTGCCAGCAGCGCGGACAGTAAAAACATTCAGTACTTC